This TCR beta chain was sequenced during a study of blood T cell repertoires in COVID-19. Some clones are missing from TCRdb's copy, which holds only in-frame ones; the method was immunoSEQ multiplex PCR. The profile shows some 260,000 clones, about 90% of them singletons. Trimming took 4 bases from V and 0 from J, leaving 11 bases between them. The CDR3 covers 14 residues. CDR1 is SQVTM and CDR2 is ANQGSEA in the germline V gene. V gene TRBV29-1 combines with J gene TRBJ2-3; D gene ambiguous. The clonotype originates from a woman in her 70s with COVID-19, enrolled during active disease. Sequenced: peripheral blood. CDR3: CSVATVTSTDTQYF. The CDR3 DNA is TGCAGCGTTGCGACCGTGACTAGCACAGATACGCAGTATTTT.